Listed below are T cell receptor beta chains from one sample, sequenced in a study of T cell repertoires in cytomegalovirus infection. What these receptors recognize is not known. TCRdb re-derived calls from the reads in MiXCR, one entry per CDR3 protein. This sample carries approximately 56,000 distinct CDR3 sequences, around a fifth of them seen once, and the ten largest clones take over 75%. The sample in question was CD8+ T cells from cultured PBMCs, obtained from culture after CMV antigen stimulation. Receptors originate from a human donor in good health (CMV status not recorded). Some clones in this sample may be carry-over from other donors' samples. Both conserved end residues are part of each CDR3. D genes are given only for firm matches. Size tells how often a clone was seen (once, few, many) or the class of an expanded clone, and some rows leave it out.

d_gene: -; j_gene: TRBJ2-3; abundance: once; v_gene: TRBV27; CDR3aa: CASKSGATDTQYF; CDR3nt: TGTGCCAGCAAGTCCGGGGCCACAGATACGCAGTATTTT
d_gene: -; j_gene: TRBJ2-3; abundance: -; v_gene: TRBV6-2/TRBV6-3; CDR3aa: CASSPIIGQLLRDTQYF; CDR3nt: TGTGCCAGCAGCCCGATCATCGGACAGCTCCTGCGCGATACGCAGTATTTT
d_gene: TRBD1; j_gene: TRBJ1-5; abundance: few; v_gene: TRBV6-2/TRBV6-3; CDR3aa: CASSPTGERQPQHF; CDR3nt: TGTGCCAGCAGTCCTACAGGGGAGCGGCAGCCCCAGCATTTT
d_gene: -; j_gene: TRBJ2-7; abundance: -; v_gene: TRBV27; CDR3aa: CASSSQAVAYEQYF; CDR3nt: TGTGCCAGCAGTTCCCAGGCGGTGGCCTACGAGCAGTACTTC
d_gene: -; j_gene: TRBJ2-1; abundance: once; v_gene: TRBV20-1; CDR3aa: CSATVARAYNEQFF; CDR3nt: TGCAGTGCAACGGTGGCACGCGCCTACAATGAGCAGTTCTTC
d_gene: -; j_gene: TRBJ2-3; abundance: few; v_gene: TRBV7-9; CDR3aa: CASGGDSPNRDTDTQYF; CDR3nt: TGTGCCAGCGGAGGGGACTCCCCAAACCGAGACACAGATACGCAGTATTTT
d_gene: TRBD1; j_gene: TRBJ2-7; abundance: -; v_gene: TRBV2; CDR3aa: CASSGLTGGAYF; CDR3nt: TGTGCCAGCAGTGGGCTGACAGGGGGCGCCTACTTC
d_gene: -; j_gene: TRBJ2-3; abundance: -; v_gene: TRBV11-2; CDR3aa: CASSLNPGITDTQYF; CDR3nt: TGTGCCAGCAGCTTAAATCCGGGGATCACAGATACGCAGTATTTT
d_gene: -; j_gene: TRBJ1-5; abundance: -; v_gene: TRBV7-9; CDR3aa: CASSSGYSNQPQHF; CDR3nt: TGTGCCAGCAGCTCAGGATATAGCAATCAGCCCCAGCATTTT
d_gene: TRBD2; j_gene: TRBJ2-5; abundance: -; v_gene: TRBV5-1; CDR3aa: CASSYSGGAEETQYF; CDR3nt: TGCGCCAGCAGTTACAGCGGGGGGGCCGAAGAGACCCAGTACTTC
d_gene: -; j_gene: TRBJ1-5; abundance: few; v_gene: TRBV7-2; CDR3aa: CASSLEEWGNQPQHF; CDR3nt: TGTGCCAGCAGCTTAGAGGAGTGGGGCAATCAGCCCCAGCATTTT
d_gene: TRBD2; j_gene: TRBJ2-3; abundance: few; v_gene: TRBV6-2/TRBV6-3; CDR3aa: CASSPTFLAGRTDTQYF; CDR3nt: TGTGCCAGCAGTCCCACTTTTTTAGCGGGTCGCACAGATACGCAGTATTTT
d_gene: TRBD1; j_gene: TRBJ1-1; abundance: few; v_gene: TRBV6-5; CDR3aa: CASRTTGGFTEAFF; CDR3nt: TGTGCCAGCAGGACGACAGGGGGCTTCACTGAAGCTTTCTTT
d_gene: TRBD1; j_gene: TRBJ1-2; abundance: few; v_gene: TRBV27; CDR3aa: CASSLSPGGGNYGYTF; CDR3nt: TGTGCCAGCAGTTTATCCCCAGGGGGTGGGAACTATGGCTACACCTTC
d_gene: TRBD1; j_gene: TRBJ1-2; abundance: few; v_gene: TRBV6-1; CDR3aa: CASSDYQTGGYGYTF; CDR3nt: TGTGCCAGCAGTGACTACCAGACAGGGGGCTATGGCTACACCTTC
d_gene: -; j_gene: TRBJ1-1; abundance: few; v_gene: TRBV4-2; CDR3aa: CASSQERGTSTEAFF; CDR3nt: TGTGCCAGCAGCCAAGAAAGGGGAACGTCGACTGAAGCTTTCTTT
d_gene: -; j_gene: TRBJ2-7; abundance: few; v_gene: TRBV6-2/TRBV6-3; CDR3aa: CASQSVYEQYF; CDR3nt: TGTGCCAGTCAGTCGGTCTACGAGCAGTACTTC
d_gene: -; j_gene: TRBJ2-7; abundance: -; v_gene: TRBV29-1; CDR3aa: CSVEVQSYEQYF; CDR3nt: TGCAGCGTTGAAGTGCAGTCCTACGAGCAGTACTTC
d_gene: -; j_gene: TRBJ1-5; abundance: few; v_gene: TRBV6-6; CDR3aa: CASSPLGAQMTGEPQHF; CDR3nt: TGTGCCAGCAGTCCGCTGGGGGCTCAGATGACCGGGGAGCCCCAGCATTTT
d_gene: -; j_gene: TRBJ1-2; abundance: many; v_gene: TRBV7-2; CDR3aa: CASSLVPGYDGYTF; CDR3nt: TGTGCCAGCAGCTTAGTTCCAGGGTACGATGGCTACACCTTC
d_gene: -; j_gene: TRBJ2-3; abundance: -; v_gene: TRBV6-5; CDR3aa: CASSYSGPADTQYF; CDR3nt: TGTGCCAGCAGTTACTCCGGACCGGCGGATACGCAGTATTTT
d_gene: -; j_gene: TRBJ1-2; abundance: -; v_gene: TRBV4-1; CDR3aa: CASSQDRGYGYTF; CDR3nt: TGCGCCAGCAGCCAAGACAGGGGCTATGGCTACACCTTC
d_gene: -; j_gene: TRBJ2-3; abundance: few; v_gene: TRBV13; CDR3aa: CASSPGERTDTQYF; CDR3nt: TGTGCCAGCAGCCCCGGTGAGAGGACAGATACGCAGTATTTT
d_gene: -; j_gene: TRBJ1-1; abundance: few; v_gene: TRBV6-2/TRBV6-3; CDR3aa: CAILRGRTEAFF; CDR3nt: TGTGCCATCCTAAGGGGTCGCACTGAAGCTTTCTTT
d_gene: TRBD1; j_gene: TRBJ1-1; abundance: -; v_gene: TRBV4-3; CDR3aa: CASSTDRDRVTEAFF; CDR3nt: TGCGCCAGCAGCACCGACCGGGACAGAGTCACTGAAGCTTTCTTT
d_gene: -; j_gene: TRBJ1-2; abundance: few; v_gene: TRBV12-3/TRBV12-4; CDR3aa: CASSGQTVWSYGYTF; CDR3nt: TGTGCCAGCAGTGGACAAACGGTCTGGAGCTATGGCTACACCTTC
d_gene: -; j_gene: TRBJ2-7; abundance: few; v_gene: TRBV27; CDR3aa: CASSSELGTVTYEQYF; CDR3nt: TGTGCCAGCAGTTCGGAACTTGGGACGGTGACCTACGAGCAGTACTTC
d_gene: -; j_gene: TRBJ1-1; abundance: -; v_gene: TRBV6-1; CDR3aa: CASSDPGILGNTEAFF; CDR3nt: TGTGCCAGCAGTGACCCCGGGATACTGGGGAACACTGAAGCTTTCTTT
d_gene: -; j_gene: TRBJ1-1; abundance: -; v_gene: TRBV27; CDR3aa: CASSVSSRRTEAFF; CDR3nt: TGTGCCAGCAGTGTCTCCTCGAGGCGAACTGAAGCTTTCTTT
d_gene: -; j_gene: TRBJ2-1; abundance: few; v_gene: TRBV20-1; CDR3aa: CSANREGHEQFF; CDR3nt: TGCAGTGCTAACAGGGAGGGGCATGAGCAGTTCTTC
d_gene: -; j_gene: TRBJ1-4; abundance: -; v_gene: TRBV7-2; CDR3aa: CASSPRYRPSANEKLFF; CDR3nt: TGTGCCAGCAGCCCAAGATACAGGCCATCAGCTAATGAAAAACTGTTTTTT
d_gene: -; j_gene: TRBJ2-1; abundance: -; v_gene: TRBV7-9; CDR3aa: CASSLVYSDEQFF; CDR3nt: TGTGCCAGCAGCTTAGTATACTCGGATGAGCAGTTCTTC
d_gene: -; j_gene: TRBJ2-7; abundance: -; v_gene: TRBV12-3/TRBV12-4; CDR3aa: CASSLVGPYEQYF; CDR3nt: TGTGCCAGCAGTTTAGTTGGCCCCTACGAGCAGTACTTC
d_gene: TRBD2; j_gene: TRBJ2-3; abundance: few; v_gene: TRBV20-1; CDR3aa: CSASVTTSGGARLPDTQYF; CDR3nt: TGCAGTGCTAGCGTTACGACTAGCGGGGGGGCAAGATTACCAGATACGCAGTATTTT
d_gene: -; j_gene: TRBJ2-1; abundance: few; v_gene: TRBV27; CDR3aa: CASSLSDFEDNEQFF; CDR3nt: TGTGCCAGCAGTTTATCGGACTTCGAAGACAATGAGCAGTTCTTC
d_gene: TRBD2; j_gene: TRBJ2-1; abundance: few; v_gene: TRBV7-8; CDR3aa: CASSFLAGYEQFF; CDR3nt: TGTGCCAGCAGCTTCCTAGCGGGCTACGAGCAGTTCTTC
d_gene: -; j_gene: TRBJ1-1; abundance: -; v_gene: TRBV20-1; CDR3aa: CSARDSRGGDTEAFF; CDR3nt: TGCAGTGCTAGAGACTCTAGGGGTGGCGACACTGAAGCTTTCTTT
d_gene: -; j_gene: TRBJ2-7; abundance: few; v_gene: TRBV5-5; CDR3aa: CASSLDGRAVYEQYF; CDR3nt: TGTGCCAGCAGCTTGGACGGGCGGGCGGTCTATGAGCAGTACTTC
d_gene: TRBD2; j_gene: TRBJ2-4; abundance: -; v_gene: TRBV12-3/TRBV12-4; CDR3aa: CASSLERGPNIQYF; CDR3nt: TGTGCCAGCAGCCTAGAGCGGGGCCCCAACATTCAGTACTTC
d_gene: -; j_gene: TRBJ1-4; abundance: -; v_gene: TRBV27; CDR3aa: CASMGEKLFF; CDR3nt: TGTGCCAGCATGGGGGAAAAACTGTTTTTT
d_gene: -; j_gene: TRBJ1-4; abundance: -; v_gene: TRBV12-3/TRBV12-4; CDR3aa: CASSLGGRGEKLFF; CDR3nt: TGTGCCAGCAGTTTAGGGGGGCGTGGAGAGAAACTGTTTTTT
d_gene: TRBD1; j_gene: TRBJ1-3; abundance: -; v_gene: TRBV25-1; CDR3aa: CASTNRGSGNTIYF; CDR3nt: TGTGCCAGCACCAACAGGGGCTCTGGAAACACCATATATTTT
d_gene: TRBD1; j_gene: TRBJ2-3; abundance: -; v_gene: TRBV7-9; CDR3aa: CASVRTGSSTDTQYF; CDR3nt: TGTGCCAGCGTAAGGACAGGTTCTAGCACAGATACGCAGTATTTT
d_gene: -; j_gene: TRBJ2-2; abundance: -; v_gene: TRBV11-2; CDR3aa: CASILTRRGSDTGELFF; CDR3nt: TGTGCCAGCATCCTCACACGTCGGGGTTCCGACACCGGGGAGCTGTTTTTT
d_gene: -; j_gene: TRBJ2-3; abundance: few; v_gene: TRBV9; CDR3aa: CANSAQGSPTDTQYF; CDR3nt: TGTGCCAACAGCGCCCAAGGAAGCCCCACAGATACGCAGTATTTT
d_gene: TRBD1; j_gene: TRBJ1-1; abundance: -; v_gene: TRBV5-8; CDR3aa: CASSGDRNRGLNTEAFF; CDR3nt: TGTGCCAGCAGCGGAGACCGAAACAGGGGGCTGAACACTGAAGCTTTCTTT
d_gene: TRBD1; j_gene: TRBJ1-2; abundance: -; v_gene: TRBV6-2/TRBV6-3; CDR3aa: CASSYDLWTGDYGYTF; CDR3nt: TGTGCCAGCAGTTACGACCTGTGGACAGGGGACTATGGCTACACCTTC